This note documents a single TCR beta chain sequence. The record originates from a study of T cell changes during pregnancy in multiple sclerosis. CDR3 size: 13 residues. Trimming left V 4 bases short and J 5 bases short, with 11 bases between. Germline V gene sequence: CDR1 GTSNPN, CDR2 SVGIG (reference sequence). Profiled with immunoSEQ multiplex PCR; TCRdb holds only in-frame clones, not every one. The sample records tens of thousands of clones, approximately 90% being singletons. The V and J genes are TRBV30 and TRBJ1-4, with D maybe TRBD1 (6 bases). The receptor was derived from a female donor with multiple sclerosis, enrolled in a pregnancy study. Sequencing used CD4+ T cells from peripheral blood mononuclear cells, obtained in the first trimester of pregnancy. CDR3: CAWNRDINEKLFF. As DNA, the CDR3 is TGTGCCTGGAACCGGGACATAAATGAAAAACTGTTTTTT.